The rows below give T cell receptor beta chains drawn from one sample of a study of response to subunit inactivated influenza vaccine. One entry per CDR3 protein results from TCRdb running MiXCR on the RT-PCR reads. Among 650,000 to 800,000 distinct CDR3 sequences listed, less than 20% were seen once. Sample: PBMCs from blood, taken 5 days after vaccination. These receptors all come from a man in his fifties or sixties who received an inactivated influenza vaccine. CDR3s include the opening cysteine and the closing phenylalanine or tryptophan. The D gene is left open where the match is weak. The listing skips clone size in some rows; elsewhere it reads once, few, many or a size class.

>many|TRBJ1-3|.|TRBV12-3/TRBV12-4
TGTGCCAGCAGTTTTTCGAGGGGCTCTGGAAACACCATATATTTT
CASSFSRGSGNTIYF
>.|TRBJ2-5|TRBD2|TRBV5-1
TGCGCCAGCAGCTCCCTAGCGGGAGTCCCTGGGGAGACCCAGTACTTC
CASSSLAGVPGETQYF
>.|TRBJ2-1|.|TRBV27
TGTGCCAGCACAAACCCGGGGGCCGACAATGAGCAGTTCTTC
CASTNPGADNEQFF
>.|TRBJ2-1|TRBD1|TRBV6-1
TGTGCCAGCAGCCTGACAGGGGCGGCTTCCTACAATGAGCAGTTCTTC
CASSLTGAASYNEQFF
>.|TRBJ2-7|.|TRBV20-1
TGCAGTGCTACCGGGGATCCGGCCTACGAGCAGTACTTC
CSATGDPAYEQYF
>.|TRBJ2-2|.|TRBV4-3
TGCGCCAGCAGCCAAGAGTTAACGATCTACACCGGGGAGCTGTTTTTT
CASSQELTIYTGELFF
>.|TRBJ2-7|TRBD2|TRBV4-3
TGCGCCAGCAGCCAATCTCAAATAGCGGGAGGACGCTACGAGCAGTACTTC
CASSQSQIAGGRYEQYF
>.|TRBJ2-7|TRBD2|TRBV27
TGTGCCAGCAGATCTCTCCGACTAGCGGGAGGCTACGAGCAGTACTTC
CASRSLRLAGGYEQYF
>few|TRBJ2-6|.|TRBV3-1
TGTGCCAGCAGCCAAGGGGTCGGAGACTCTGGGGCCAACGTCCTGACTTTC
CASSQGVGDSGANVLTF
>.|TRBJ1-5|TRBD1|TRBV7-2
TGTGCCAGCAGCTTAGGGGACAGGGCTGGTCAGCCCCAGCATTTT
CASSLGDRAGQPQHF
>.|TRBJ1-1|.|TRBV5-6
TGTGCCAGCAGCTTTCTAGGACCCCTGAACACTGAAGCTTTCTTT
CASSFLGPLNTEAFF
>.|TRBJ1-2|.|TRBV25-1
TGTGCCAGCAGTGTACGTGGGGGCTATGGCTACACCTTC
CASSVRGGYGYTF
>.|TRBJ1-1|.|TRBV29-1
TGCAGCGTTGGGGGAATCCTGAACACTGAAGCTTTCTTT
CSVGGILNTEAFF
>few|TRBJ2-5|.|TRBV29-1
TGCAGCGTTGCTCTGGGCGGGGAGACCCAGTACTTC
CSVALGGETQYF
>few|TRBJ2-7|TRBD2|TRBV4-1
TGCGCCAGCAGCCAAGGCCTCAGGACTAGCGGGAGTGACCCCGCGCCCTACGAGCAGTACTTC
CASSQGLRTSGSDPAPYEQYF
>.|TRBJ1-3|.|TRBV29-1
TGCAGCGTTGCAGGCAGGGCTGGAAACACCATATATTTT
CSVAGRAGNTIYF
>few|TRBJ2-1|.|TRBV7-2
TGTGCCAGCAGCTTAAGAGGGTTGATAGGGCAGTTCTTC
CASSLRGLIGQFF
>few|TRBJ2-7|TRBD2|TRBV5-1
TGCGCCAGCAGCCGCGGGGGGGCTGTCTACGAGCAGTACTTC
CASSRGGAVYEQYF
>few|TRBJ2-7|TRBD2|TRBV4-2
TGTGCCAGCAGCCAAGATCTGTCTAGCGGGGCCCTCTCCTACGAGCAGTACTTC
CASSQDLSSGALSYEQYF
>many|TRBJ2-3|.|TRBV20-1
TGCAGTGCTAGAGAGAGGGACACAGATACGCAGTATTTT
CSARERDTDTQYF
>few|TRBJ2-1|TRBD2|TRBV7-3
TGTGCCAGCAGCCCAACACTGGGGGGCGGGAGGGCCCACAATGAGCAGTTCTTC
CASSPTLGGGRAHNEQFF
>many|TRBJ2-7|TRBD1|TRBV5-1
TGCGCCAGCAGCTTGGAACTGACAGGGAACATCTACGAGCAGTACTTC
CASSLELTGNIYEQYF
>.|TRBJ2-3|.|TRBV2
TGTGCCAGCCGAGTATCTTCGGGACGAGATACGCAGTATTTT
CASRVSSGRDTQYF
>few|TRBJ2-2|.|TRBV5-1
TGCGCCAGCATCCCAGCGGGCGCGAACACCGGGGAGCTGTTTTTT
CASIPAGANTGELFF
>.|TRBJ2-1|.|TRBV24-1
TGTGCCACCAGTGTCCTCCAAGGCGGTGAGCAGTTCTTC
CATSVLQGGEQFF
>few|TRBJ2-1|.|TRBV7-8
TGTGCCAGCAGCCCGCATAGGGAGTCGGTAGAGCAGTTCTTC
CASSPHRESVEQFF
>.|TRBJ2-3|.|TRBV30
TGTGCCTGGAGTGTAAAGGGAGGAGATACGCAGTATTTT
CAWSVKGGDTQYF
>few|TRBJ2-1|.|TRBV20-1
TGCAGTGCTAGAGACCGGCTCGGGCGTGTCGGCCGGGGAAATGAGCAGTTCTTC
CSARDRLGRVGRGNEQFF
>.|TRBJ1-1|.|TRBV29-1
TGCAGCGTGAATGATCTATCTCAACCTCGCGGAGCTTTCTTT
CSVNDLSQPRGAFF
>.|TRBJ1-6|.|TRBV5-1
TGCGCCAGCAGTCGTACAGGGACCAATAGATCACCCCTCCACTTT
CASSRTGTNRSPLHF
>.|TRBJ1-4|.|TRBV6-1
TGTGCCAGCAGAAGCCAGAGAGCGGGTGAAAAACTGTTTTTT
CASRSQRAGEKLFF
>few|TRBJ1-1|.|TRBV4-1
TGCGCCAGCAGCCAAGATGGCAGAGCGAACACTGAAGCTTTCTTT
CASSQDGRANTEAFF
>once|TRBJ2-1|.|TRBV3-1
TGTGCCAGCAGCCACTTAATTAGTTACAATGAGCAGTTCTTC
CASSHLISYNEQFF
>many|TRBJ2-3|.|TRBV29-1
TGCAGCGTTTCTGGCGGGGCCCCAACTAGCACAGATACGCAGTATTTT
CSVSGGAPTSTDTQYF
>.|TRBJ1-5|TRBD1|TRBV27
TGTGCCAGCGGGAGGACAGGAGGCAATCAGCCCCAGCATTTT
CASGRTGGNQPQHF
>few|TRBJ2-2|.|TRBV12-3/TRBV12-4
TGTGCCAGCAGGGGGGGAGAGGGCCCTGGTACCGGGGAGCTGTTTTTT
CASRGGEGPGTGELFF
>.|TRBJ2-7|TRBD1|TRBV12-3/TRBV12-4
TGTGCCAGCAGTTTAGCACAGGGGGCCCACGAGCAGTACTTC
CASSLAQGAHEQYF
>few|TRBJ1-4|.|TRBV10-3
TGTGCCATCAGTGAAGTTAATGCAGGGGACATGGACGGAGGTGAAAAACTGTTTTTT
CAISEVNAGDMDGGEKLFF
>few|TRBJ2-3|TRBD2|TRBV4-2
TGTGCCAGCAGCCAAGTACCGGGAGGGGGTAACGCAGATACGCAGTATTTT
CASSQVPGGGNADTQYF
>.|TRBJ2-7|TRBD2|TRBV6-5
TGTGCCAGCAGTTACACGAGCGGGGGCCTCCTTTACGAGCAGTACTTC
CASSYTSGGLLYEQYF
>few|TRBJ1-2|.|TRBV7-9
TGTGCCAGCAGCTTAGAGACAGCGGGTGGCTACACCTTC
CASSLETAGGYTF
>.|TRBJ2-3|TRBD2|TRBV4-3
TGCGCCAGCAGCCAAGAATTGTGGGGGCTAGCGGGATCAGATACGCAGTATTTT
CASSQELWGLAGSDTQYF
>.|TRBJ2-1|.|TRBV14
TGTGCCAGCAGCCCACTGACTAGTTCCCCGAATGAGCAGTTCTTC
CASSPLTSSPNEQFF
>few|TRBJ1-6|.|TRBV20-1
TGCAGTGCTAGAGATCGAGGATCACCCCTCCACTTT
CSARDRGSPLHF
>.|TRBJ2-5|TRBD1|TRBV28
TGTGCCAGCAGTTCACGGACAGGGGTGAGGGAGACCCAGTACTTC
CASSSRTGVRETQYF
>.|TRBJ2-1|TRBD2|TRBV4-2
TGTGCCAGCAGCCAAGTTGGACTAGCGTTTGACAATGAGCAGTTCTTC
CASSQVGLAFDNEQFF
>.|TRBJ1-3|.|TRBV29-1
TGCAGCGTTGCGGGACACGGCGGAAACACCATATATTTT
CSVAGHGGNTIYF
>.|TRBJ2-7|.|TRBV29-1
TGCAGCGTTGAAGCTCAGCGGGCAGGTACCTACGAGCAGTACTTC
CSVEAQRAGTYEQYF
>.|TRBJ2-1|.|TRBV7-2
TGTGCCAGCAGCTTCCTCGGCACCGACAATGAGCAGTTCTTC
CASSFLGTDNEQFF